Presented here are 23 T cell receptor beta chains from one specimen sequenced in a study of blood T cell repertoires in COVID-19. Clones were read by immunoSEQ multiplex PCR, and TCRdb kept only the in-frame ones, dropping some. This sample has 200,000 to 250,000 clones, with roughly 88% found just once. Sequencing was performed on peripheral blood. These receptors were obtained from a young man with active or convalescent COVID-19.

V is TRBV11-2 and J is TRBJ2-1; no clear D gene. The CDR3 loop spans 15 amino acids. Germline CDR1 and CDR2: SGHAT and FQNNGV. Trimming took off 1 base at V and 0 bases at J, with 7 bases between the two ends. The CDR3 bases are TGTGCCAGCAGCTTAGTACGGAGCTCCTACAATGAGCAGTTCTTC. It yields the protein CASSLVRSSYNEQFF.

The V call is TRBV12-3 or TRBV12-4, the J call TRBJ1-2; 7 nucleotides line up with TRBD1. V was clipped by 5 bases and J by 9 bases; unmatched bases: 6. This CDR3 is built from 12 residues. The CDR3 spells CASSQSQGSYTF. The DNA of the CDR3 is TGTGCCAGCAGTCAATCACAGGGGAGCTACACCTTC.

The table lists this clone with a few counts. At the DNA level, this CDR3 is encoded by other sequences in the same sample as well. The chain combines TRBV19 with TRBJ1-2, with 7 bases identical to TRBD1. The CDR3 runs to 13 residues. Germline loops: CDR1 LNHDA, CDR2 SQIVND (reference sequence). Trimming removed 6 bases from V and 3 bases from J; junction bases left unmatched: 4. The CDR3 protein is CASSTGTDYGYTF. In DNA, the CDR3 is TGTGCCAGTAGCACCGGGACAGACTATGGCTACACCTTC.

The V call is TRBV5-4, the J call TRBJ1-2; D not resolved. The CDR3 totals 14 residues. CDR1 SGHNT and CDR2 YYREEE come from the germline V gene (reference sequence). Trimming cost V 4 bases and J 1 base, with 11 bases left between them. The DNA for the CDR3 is TGTGCCAGCAGCCCTGGCTTAATTAACTATGGCTACACCTTC. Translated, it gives CASSPGLINYGYTF.

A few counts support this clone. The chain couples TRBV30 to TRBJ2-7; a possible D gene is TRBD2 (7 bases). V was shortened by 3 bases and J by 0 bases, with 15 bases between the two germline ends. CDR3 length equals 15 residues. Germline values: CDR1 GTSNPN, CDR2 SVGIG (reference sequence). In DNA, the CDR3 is TGTGCCTGGAGCGGACGGGCGGGGGCCTCCTACGAGCAGTACTTC. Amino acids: CAWSGRAGASYEQYF.

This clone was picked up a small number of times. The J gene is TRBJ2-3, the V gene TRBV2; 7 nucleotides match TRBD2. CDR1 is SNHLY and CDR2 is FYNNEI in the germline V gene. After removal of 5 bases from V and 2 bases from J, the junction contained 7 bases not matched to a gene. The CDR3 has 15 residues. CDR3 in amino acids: CASSNGGGYTDTQYF. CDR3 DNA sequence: TGTGCCAGCAGTAACGGGGGAGGGTACACAGATACGCAGTATTTT.

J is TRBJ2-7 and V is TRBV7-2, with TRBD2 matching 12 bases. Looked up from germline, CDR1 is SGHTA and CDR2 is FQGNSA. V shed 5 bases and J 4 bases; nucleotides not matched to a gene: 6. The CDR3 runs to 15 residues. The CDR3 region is CASSVGLAGPYEQYF. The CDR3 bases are TGTGCCAGCAGCGTCGGACTAGCGGGGCCTTACGAGCAGTACTTC.

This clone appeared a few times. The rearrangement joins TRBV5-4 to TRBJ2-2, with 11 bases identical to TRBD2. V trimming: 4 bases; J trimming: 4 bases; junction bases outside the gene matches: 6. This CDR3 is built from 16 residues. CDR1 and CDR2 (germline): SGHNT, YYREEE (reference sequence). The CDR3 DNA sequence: TGTGCCAGCAGCCACCTAGGGACTAGCGGCACCGGGGAGCTGTTTTTT. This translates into CASSHLGTSGTGELFF.

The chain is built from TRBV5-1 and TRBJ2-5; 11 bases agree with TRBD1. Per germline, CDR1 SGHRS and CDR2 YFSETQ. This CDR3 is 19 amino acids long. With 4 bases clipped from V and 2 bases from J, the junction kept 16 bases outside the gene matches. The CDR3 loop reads CASSRGARTGGPSQETQYF. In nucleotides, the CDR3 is TGCGCCAGCAGCCGCGGGGCAAGGACAGGGGGCCCATCTCAAGAGACCCAGTACTTC.

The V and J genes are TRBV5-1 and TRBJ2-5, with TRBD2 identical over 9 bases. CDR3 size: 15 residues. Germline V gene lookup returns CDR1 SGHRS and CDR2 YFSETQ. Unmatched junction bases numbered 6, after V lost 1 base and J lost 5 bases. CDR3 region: CASSLWAGGQETQYF. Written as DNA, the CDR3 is TGCGCCAGCAGCTTGTGGGCGGGAGGGCAGGAGACCCAGTACTTC.

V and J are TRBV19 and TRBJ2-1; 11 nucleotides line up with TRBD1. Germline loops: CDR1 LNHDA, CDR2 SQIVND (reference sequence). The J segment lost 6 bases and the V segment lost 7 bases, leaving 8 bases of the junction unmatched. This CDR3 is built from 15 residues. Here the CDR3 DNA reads TGTGCCAGTACCCCGGGACAGGGGGGGGCCAATGAGCAGTTCTTC. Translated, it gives CASTPGQGGANEQFF. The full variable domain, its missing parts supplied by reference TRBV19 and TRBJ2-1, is DGGITQSPKYLFRKEGQNVTLSCEQNLNHDAMYWYRQDPGQGLRLIYYSQIVNDFQKGDIAEGYSVSREKKESFPLTVTSAQKNPTAFYLCASTPGQGGANEQFFGPGTRLTVL.

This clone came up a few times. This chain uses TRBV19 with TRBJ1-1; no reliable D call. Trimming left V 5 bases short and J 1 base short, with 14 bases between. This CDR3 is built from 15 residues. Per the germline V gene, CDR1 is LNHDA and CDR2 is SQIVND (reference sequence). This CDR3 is CASSVRTAPNTEAFF. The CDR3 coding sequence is TGTGCCAGTAGTGTCCGCACTGCCCCGAACACTGAAGCTTTCTTT.

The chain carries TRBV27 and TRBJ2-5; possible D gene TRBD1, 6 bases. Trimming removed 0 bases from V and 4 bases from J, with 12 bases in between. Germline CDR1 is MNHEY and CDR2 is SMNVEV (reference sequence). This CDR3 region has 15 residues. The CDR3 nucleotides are TGTGCCAGCAGTTTATCGACGCAGGGGCGAGAGACCCAGTACTTC. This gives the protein CASSLSTQGRETQYF.

As DNA, the CDR3 is TGTGCCAGCAGCTTGGCTAGCGGGAGGGGAACCGGGGAGCTGTTTTTT. It specifies CASSLASGRGTGELFF. The chain couples TRBV7-2 to TRBJ2-2, with 12 nucleotides matching TRBD2. This CDR3 is built from 16 residues. V gave up 3 bases and J gave up 5 bases; unmatched junction bases: 4. Germline V gene lookup returns CDR1 SGHTA and CDR2 FQGNSA.

CDR3 coding DNA: TGTGCCAGCAGAGAGAAGGGACAAACAACCTACGAGCAGTACTTC. Its protein is CASREKGQTTYEQYF. This chain uses TRBV7-8 with TRBJ2-7, with D possibly being TRBD1 (6 bases). CDR1 and CDR2 (germline): SGHVS, FQNEAQ. With 6 bases removed from V and 2 bases from J, the gap between germline ends came to 17 bases. This CDR3 spans 15 amino acids. The full variable domain, completed using reference TRBV7-8 and TRBJ2-7, is GAGVSQSPRYKVAKRGQDVALRCDPISGHVSLFWYQQALGQGPEFLTYFQNEAQLDKSGLPSDRFFAERPEGSVSTLKIQRTQQEDSAVYLCASREKGQTTYEQYFGPGTRLTVT.

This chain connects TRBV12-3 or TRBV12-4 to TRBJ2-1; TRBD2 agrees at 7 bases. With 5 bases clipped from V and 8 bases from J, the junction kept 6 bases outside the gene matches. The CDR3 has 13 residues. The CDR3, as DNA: TGTGCCAGCAGTCGCATTCGGGGGGATGAGCAGTTCTTC. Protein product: CASSRIRGDEQFF.

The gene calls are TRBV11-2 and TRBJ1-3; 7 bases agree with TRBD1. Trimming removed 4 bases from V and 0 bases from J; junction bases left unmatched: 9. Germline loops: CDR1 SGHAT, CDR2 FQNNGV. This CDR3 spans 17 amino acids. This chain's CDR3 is CASSSSGQASSGNTIYF. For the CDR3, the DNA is TGTGCCAGCAGCTCCAGCGGACAGGCCAGCTCTGGAAACACCATATATTTT. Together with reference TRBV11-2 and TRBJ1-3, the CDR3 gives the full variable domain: EAGVAQSPRYKIIEKRQSVAFWCNPISGHATLYWYQQILGQGPKLLIQFQNNGVVDDSQLPKDRFSAERLKGVDSTLKIQPAKLEDSAVYLCASSSSGQASSGNTIYFGEGSWLTVV.

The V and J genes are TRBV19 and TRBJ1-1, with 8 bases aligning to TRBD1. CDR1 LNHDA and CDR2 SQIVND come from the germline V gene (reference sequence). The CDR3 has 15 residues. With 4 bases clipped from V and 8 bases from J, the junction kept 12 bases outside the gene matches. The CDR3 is CASSTPLGQGAEAFF. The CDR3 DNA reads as TGTGCCAGTAGTACCCCCCTAGGGCAGGGGGCAGAAGCTTTCTTT.

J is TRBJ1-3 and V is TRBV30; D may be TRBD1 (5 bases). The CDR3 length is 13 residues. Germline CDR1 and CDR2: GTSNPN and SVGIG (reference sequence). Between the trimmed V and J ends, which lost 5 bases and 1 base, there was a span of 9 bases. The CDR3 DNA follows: TGTGCCTGGGGGGGACTTTCTGGAAACACCATATATTTT. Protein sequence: CAWGGLSGNTIYF.

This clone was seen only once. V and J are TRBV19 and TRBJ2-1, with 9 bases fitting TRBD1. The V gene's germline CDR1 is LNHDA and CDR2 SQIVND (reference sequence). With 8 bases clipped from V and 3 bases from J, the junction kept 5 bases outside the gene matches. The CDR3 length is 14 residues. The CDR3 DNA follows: TGTGCCAGTTGGGGACAGGGTTACTACAATGAGCAGTTCTTC. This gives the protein CASWGQGYYNEQFF.

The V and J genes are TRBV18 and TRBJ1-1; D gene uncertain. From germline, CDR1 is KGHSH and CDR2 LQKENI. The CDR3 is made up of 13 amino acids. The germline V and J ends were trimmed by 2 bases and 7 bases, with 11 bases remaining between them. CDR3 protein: CASSPDYYGEAFF. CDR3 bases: TGTGCCAGCTCACCAGATTATTACGGTGAAGCTTTCTTT.

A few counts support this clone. CDR3 bases: TGTGCCAGCAGCATATCCGGGGGATCGGGAAACACCATATATTTT. This translates into CASSISGGSGNTIYF. V and J are TRBV9 and TRBJ1-3, with a weak D call TRBD1 (5 bases). Trimming cost V 4 bases and J 4 bases, with 15 bases left between them. The CDR3 sequence is 15 residues long. Germline lookup yields CDR1 SGDLS and CDR2 YYNGEE. The full variable domain, with the rest looked up from reference TRBV9 and TRBJ1-3, is DSGVTQTPKHLITATGQRVTLRCSPRSGDLSVYWYQQSLDQGLQFLIQYYNGEERAKGNILERFSAQQFPDLHSELNLSSLELGDSALYFCASSISGGSGNTIYFGEGSWLTVV.

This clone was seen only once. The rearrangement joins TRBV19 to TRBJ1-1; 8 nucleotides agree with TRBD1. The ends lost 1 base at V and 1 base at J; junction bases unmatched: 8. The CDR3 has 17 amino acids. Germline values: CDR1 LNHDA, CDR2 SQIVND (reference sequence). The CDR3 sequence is CASSIGHPTGANTEAFF. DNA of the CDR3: TGTGCCAGTAGTATAGGCCATCCGACAGGGGCGAACACTGAAGCTTTCTTT.